The rows below give T cell receptor beta chains drawn from one sample of a study of blood T cell repertoires in COVID-19. Generated by immunoSEQ multiplex PCR, the TCRdb table keeps only in-frame clones and is missing some. This sample has over 150,000 clones; around 82% occur once, and the top ten carry 2% to 2.5%. Source material: peripheral blood. Receptor source: a woman of 80 years or more with acute or convalescent COVID-19. Both conserved end residues are part of each CDR3. Fields, in order: clone size, J gene, V gene, D gene, CDR3 length, CDR3 DNA, CDR3 protein. D genes are given only for firm matches. Clone size appears in some rows only: once, few, many, or a class for an expanded clone.

.,TRBJ1-2,TRBV9,.,14,TGTGCCAGCAGCGTAGGGGTGGAGAGCTATGGCTACACCTTC,CASSVGVESYGYTF
.,TRBJ1-3,TRBV10-3,.,17,TGTGCCATCAGTGAGGGTGAACAGCTCATATCTGGAAACACCATATATTTT,CAISEGEQLISGNTIYF
.,TRBJ2-7,TRBV5-6,TRBD1,15,TGTGCCAGCAGCCATAGGACAGGGGCAGGAGGCGAGCAGTACTTC,CASSHRTGAGGEQYF
.,TRBJ2-7,TRBV9,TRBD1,14,TGTGCCAGCAGCTTATACCGGGACAGCTACGAGCAGTACTTC,CASSLYRDSYEQYF
.,TRBJ2-3,TRBV5-1,TRBD2,16,TGCGCCAGCAGCCTTGGACTAGCGGGGGGCACAGATACGCAGTATTTT,CASSLGLAGGTDTQYF
.,TRBJ2-2,TRBV5-1,.,14,TGCGCCAGCAGCACCGAATTAGACACCGGGGAGCTGTTTTTT,CASSTELDTGELFF
.,TRBJ2-3,TRBV9,.,17,TGTGCCAGCAGCCCCCAAGATGGGGGCTCAGGCACAGATACGCAGTATTTT,CASSPQDGGSGTDTQYF
.,TRBJ2-3,TRBV7-2,TRBD2,15,TGTGCCAGCACCACTAGCGGGGGTCGAGGGGATACGCAGTATTTT,CASTTSGGRGDTQYF
.,TRBJ2-7,TRBV12-3/TRBV12-4,.,13,TGTGCCAGCAGTTTCGCTAGCTCCCACGAGCAGTACTTC,CASSFASSHEQYF
.,TRBJ2-5,TRBV19,.,16,TGTGCCAGTAGTATAGTCGGGGGGCGGGACCAAGAGACCCAGTACTTC,CASSIVGGRDQETQYF
.,TRBJ2-7,TRBV6-2/TRBV6-3,.,17,TGTGCCAGCAGTTTCACCGTCAGCGGTGCGTGGGTCGGCGAGCAGTACTTC,CASSFTVSGAWVGEQYF
.,TRBJ1-5,TRBV9,.,15,TGTGCCAGCAGCGTAGACGGGGATAGCAATCAGCCCCAGCATTTT,CASSVDGDSNQPQHF
.,TRBJ1-1,TRBV12-3/TRBV12-4,.,13,TGTGCCAGCCGGGGGGGTGGGAACACTGAAGCTTTCTTT,CASRGGGNTEAFF
.,TRBJ1-3,TRBV30,.,13,TGTGCCTGGAGTGTACTGTGGGGAAACACCATATATTTT,CAWSVLWGNTIYF
.,TRBJ2-3,TRBV7-3,TRBD2,15,TGTGCCAGCAGCGTGGCGGGGGGTAGCACAGATACGCAGTATTTT,CASSVAGGSTDTQYF
few,TRBJ2-3,TRBV7-8,TRBD1,19,TGTGCCAGCAGCTCGTTATTTGCCGGGACAGGGAAATTAACAGATACGCAGTATTTT,CASSSLFAGTGKLTDTQYF
.,TRBJ2-5,TRBV19,TRBD2,16,TGTGCCAGTAGTACCCTGCTAGCGGGGGGTACAGAGACCCAGTACTTC,CASSTLLAGGTETQYF
.,TRBJ2-2,TRBV4-3,.,15,TGCGCCAGCAGCCCGTCACAGGGTTGGGTCGGGGAGCTGTTTTTT,CASSPSQGWVGELFF
.,TRBJ2-5,TRBV3-1/TRBV3-2,TRBD1,15,TGTGCCAGCAGCCAAGGGACAGGGGGGCTGGAGACCCAGTACTTC,CASSQGTGGLETQYF
.,TRBJ1-3,TRBV19,TRBD1,17,TGTGCCAGTAGTATAGCGCCGGGACAGAGCTCTGGAAACACCATATATTTT,CASSIAPGQSSGNTIYF
.,TRBJ2-1,TRBV6-2/TRBV6-3,TRBD2,16,TGTGCCAGCAGCCTTTCCGGGGGGGCTTACTACAATGAGCAGTTCTTC,CASSLSGGAYYNEQFF
.,TRBJ2-5,TRBV6-2/TRBV6-3,TRBD2,13,TGTGCCAGCAGCCGACTAGCTTGGGAGACCCAGTACTTC,CASSRLAWETQYF
.,TRBJ2-3,TRBV21-1,.,13,TGTGCCTCCCCTGGCAGGAGCACAGATACGCAGTATTTT,CASPGRSTDTQYF
.,TRBJ1-2,TRBV25-1,.,16,TGTGCCAGCAGTGATCTGGGGGCAGGGCATCTCTATGGCTACACCTTC,CASSDLGAGHLYGYTF
.,TRBJ1-2,TRBV24-1,TRBD1,13,TGTGCCACCAGTGATTCGACAGGGTATGGCTACACCTTC,CATSDSTGYGYTF
.,TRBJ2-4,TRBV3-1/TRBV3-2,.,14,TGTGCCAGCAGCCCTCAGGTAGCCAAAAACATTCAGTACTTC,CASSPQVAKNIQYF